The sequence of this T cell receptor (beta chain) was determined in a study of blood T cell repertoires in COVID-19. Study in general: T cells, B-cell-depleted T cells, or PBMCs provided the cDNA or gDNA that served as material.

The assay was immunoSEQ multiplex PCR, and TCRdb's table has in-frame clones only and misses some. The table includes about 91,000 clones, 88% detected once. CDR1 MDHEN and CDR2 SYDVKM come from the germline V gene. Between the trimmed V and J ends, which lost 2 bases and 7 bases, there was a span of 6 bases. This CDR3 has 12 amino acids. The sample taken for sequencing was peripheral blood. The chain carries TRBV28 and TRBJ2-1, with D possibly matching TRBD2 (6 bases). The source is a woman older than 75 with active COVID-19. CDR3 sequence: CASSLGGNEQFF. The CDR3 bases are TGTGCCAGCAGTTTAGGAGGGAATGAGCAGTTCTTC.